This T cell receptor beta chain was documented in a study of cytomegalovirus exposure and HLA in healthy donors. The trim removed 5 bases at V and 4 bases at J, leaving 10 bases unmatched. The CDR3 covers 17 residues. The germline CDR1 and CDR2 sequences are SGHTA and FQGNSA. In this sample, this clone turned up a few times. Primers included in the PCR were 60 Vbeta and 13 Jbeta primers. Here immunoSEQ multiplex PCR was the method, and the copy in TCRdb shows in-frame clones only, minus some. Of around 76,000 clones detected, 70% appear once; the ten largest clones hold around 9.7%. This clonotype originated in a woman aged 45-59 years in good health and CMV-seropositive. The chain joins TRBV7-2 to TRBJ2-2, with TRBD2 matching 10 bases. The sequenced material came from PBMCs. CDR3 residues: CASSPMSSGGSTGELFF. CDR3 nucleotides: TGTGCCAGCAGCCCCATGAGTAGCGGGGGGTCCACCGGGGAGCTGTTTTTT.